These 26 T cell receptor beta chains were all obtained from the same sample, sequenced in a study of cytomegalovirus exposure and HLA in healthy donors. PCR involved 60 Vbeta and 13 Jbeta primers. Profiling relied on immunoSEQ multiplex PCR, and the TCRdb table lists in-frame clones only, not all of them. This table holds 90,000 to 120,000 clones, about 77% found once. Sample: PBMCs. These receptors all stem from a woman in her forties or fifties in good health and CMV-seropositive.

The chain links TRBV30 to TRBJ2-7; 8 nucleotides align to TRBD2. The CDR3 runs 14 residues. Per germline, CDR1 GTSNPN and CDR2 SVGIG (reference sequence). J was trimmed by 3 bases and V by 2 bases; bases with no gene match: 6. The CDR3 loop reads CAWSRGGTSYEQYF. The CDR3 DNA follows: TGTGCCTGGAGTAGGGGGGGGACTAGCTACGAGCAGTACTTC. Looking up the rest from reference TRBV30 and TRBJ2-7 gives the full variable domain: SQTIHQWPATLVQPVGSPLSLECTVEGTSNPNLYWYRQAAGRGLQLLFYSVGIGQISSEVPQNLSASRPQDRQFILSSKKLLLSDSGFYLCAWSRGGTSYEQYFGPGTRLTVT.

This clone was picked up a small number of times. The chain recombines TRBV18 with TRBJ2-2; maybe TRBD2 (5 bases). Between the trimmed V and J ends, which lost 0 bases and 4 bases, there was a span of 9 bases. CDR3 length: 15 amino acids. CDR1 and CDR2 from the germline V gene are KGHSH and LQKENI. The DNA for the CDR3 is TGTGCCAGCTCACCACCCGAGGGCCCCACCGGGGAGCTGTTTTTT. Amino acid sequence: CASSPPEGPTGELFF.

V is TRBV2 and J is TRBJ2-1, with TRBD2 matching over 8 bases. Looked up from germline, CDR1 is SNHLY and CDR2 is FYNNEI. The CDR3 runs to 15 residues. V gave up 3 bases and J gave up 7 bases; unmatched junction bases: 8. As DNA, the CDR3 is TGTGCCAGCAGTGATGAAGCGGGAGTTAGGAATGAGCAGTTCTTC. Translating gives CASSDEAGVRNEQFF.

This clone has just a few counts. The rearrangement uses TRBV11-3 and TRBJ2-2; 9 nucleotides align to TRBD1. CDR1 is SGHNT, CDR2 YENEEA, per germline. Trimming took 5 bases from V and 1 from J; bases not matched to a gene: 11. The CDR3 contains 18 residues. This CDR3 reads CASSPGTGTGMNTGELFF. The CDR3 DNA sequence: TGTGCCAGCAGCCCAGGGACCGGGACAGGGATGAACACCGGGGAGCTGTTTTTT. The entire variable domain, with the rest obtained from reference TRBV11-3 and TRBJ2-2, is as follows: EAGVVQSPRYKIIEKKQPVAFWCNPISGHNTLYWYLQNLGQGPELLIRYENEEAVDDSQLPKDRFSAERLKGVDSTLKIQPAELGDSAVYLCASSPGTGTGMNTGELFFGEGSRLTVL.

The gene calls are TRBV7-9 and TRBJ2-2; 10 bases map to TRBD2. The junction had 1 base not matched to a gene; V was cut back by 5 bases and J by 1 base. The CDR3 loop spans 15 amino acids. Germline CDR1 and CDR2: SEHNR and FQNEAQ (reference sequence). This CDR3 reads CASSGLAENTGELFF. The CDR3 nucleotides read TGTGCCAGCAGCGGACTAGCGGAGAACACCGGGGAGCTGTTTTTT.

The V gene is TRBV6-6, the J gene TRBJ1-1; 9 bases are a match to TRBD1. The junction had 11 bases not matched to a gene; V was cut back by 6 bases and J by 3 bases. CDR1 is MNHNY and CDR2 is SVGAGI in the germline V gene (reference sequence). The CDR3 spans 16 residues. The CDR3 DNA is TGTGCCAGCAGCCTATTCGGACAGGGGAGGGACACTGAAGCTTTCTTT. It encodes CASSLFGQGRDTEAFF.

J is TRBJ1-3 and V is TRBV19, with a possible D match to TRBD1 (5 bases). CDR1 and CDR2 from the germline V gene are LNHDA and SQIVND (reference sequence). The CDR3 runs 15 residues. V lost 5 bases and J 0 bases, leaving 11 bases between the germline ends. CDR3 sequence (DNA): TGTGCCAGTAGTTGGAGGGGAGACTCTGGAAACACCATATATTTT. Its protein is CASSWRGDSGNTIYF.

The rearrangement joins TRBV4-2 to TRBJ2-3; 7 bases are a match to TRBD1. This CDR3 has 15 residues. J lost 3 bases, V lost 0 bases, and 3 bases had no gene match. The germline V gene encodes CDR1 LGHNA and CDR2 YNFKEQ. In DNA, the CDR3 is TGTGCCAGCAGCCAAGATGCCAGGGGGACAGATACGCAGTATTTT. Translated: CASSQDARGTDTQYF.

The gene calls are TRBV11-3 and TRBJ2-2; D possibly corresponds to TRBD2 (6 bases). The V gene's germline CDR1 is SGHNT and CDR2 YENEEA. With 5 bases removed from V and 6 bases from J, the gap between germline ends came to 16 bases. The CDR3 has 15 residues. The CDR3 is CASSPRGGDAGELFF. The CDR3 DNA reads as TGTGCCAGCAGCCCCAGAGGAGGGGACGCCGGGGAGCTGTTTTTT.

The chain joins TRBV6-5 to TRBJ1-5; D might be TRBD1 (5 bases). The V and J ends lost 2 bases and 7 bases respectively, with 15 bases between them. Germline loops: CDR1 MNHEY, CDR2 SVGAGI. The CDR3 is made up of 15 amino acids. The CDR3 bases are TGTGCCAGCAGTTACACCGCCCCAGGGAACCAGCCCCAGCATTTT. Protein sequence: CASSYTAPGNQPQHF.

CDR3 DNA: TGCGCCAGCAGTGAGTCGGCTGTTAATGAGCAGTTCTTC. Protein: CASSESAVNEQFF. J is TRBJ2-1 and V is TRBV10-1; D not certain. Germline V CDR1 and CDR2: WNHNN, SYGVQD (reference sequence). V dropped 0 bases and J dropped 7 bases, with 7 bases sitting between them. The CDR3 covers 13 residues.

J is TRBJ2-7 and V is TRBV13, with TRBD2 identical over 10 bases. Germline V lookup: CDR1 PRHDT, CDR2 FYEKMQ (reference sequence). The J segment lost 2 bases and the V segment lost 2 bases, leaving 3 bases of the junction unmatched. The CDR3 has 15 amino acids. The CDR3 sequence is CASSLSLAGAYEQYF. CDR3 nucleotides: TGTGCCAGCAGCTTAAGCCTAGCGGGAGCCTACGAGCAGTACTTC.

The chain uses TRBV30 and TRBJ1-2; 7 nucleotides match TRBD1. The CDR3 spans 12 residues. V lost 8 bases, J lost 7 bases, and 10 bases stayed unmatched. Germline V gene lookup returns CDR1 GTSNPN and CDR2 SVGIG (reference sequence). This CDR3 reads CALRRGRGGYTF. DNA for the CDR3: TGTGCCCTCCGGAGGGGGCGAGGTGGCTACACCTTC.

The gene calls are TRBV13 and TRBJ2-1; D perhaps matches TRBD2 (6 bases). The V gene's germline CDR1 is PRHDT and CDR2 FYEKMQ (reference sequence). The CDR3 is 16 amino acids. Deletions cut 1 base from V and 9 bases from J, with 19 bases between. The CDR3 nucleotides read TGTGCCAGCAGCTTAGAACTATCCGGGAGACCTGTTGAGCAGTTCTTC. Translation: CASSLELSGRPVEQFF.

The chain combines TRBV6-5 with TRBJ1-4; weak D call: TRBD1 (6 bases). There are 12 residues in the CDR3. The ends were cut back, 6 bases at V and 7 bases at J, with 9 bases in the middle. Germline V gene lookup returns CDR1 MNHEY and CDR2 SVGAGI. The CDR3 reads CASRSDSEKLFF. In nucleotides, the CDR3 is TGTGCCAGCAGATCGGACAGTGAAAAACTGTTTTTT.

This clone appeared a few times. The V gene is TRBV29-1, the J gene TRBJ2-1; D is possibly TRBD1 (6 bases). Trimming cost V 7 bases and J 2 bases, with 9 bases left between them. The CDR3 spans 12 residues. The germline V gene encodes CDR1 SQVTM and CDR2 ANQGSEA. CDR3 coding DNA: TGCAGCGCAGGGGTGGCCTACAATGAGCAGTTCTTC. It translates to CSAGVAYNEQFF.

V and J are TRBV5-1 and TRBJ1-6; TRBD1 might be the D (6 bases). V lost 1 base, J lost 5 bases, and 7 bases lay in between. Germline V lookup: CDR1 SGHRS, CDR2 YFSETQ. This CDR3 spans 14 amino acids. CDR3 sequence reads: CASSLSGDNSPLHF. CDR3 DNA: TGCGCCAGCAGCTTGTCAGGGGATAATTCACCCCTCCACTTT.

V and J are TRBV10-2 and TRBJ1-1, with D maybe TRBD1 (5 bases). Trimming took 6 bases from V and 5 from J, leaving 19 bases between them. The CDR3 loop spans 15 amino acids. Germline lookup yields CDR1 WSHSY and CDR2 SAAADI. In DNA, the CDR3 is TGCGCCAGCAGCCCCTACCCTGACAGCCGGACTGAAGCTTTCTTT. It codes for CASSPYPDSRTEAFF.

The V and J genes are TRBV7-9 and TRBJ2-7; no clear D gene. Trimming pared 2 bases from V and 3 bases from J, leaving 8 bases between. The CDR3 consists of 13 residues. Per germline, CDR1 SEHNR and CDR2 FQNEAQ (reference sequence). CDR3 in amino acids: CASSLKTDYEQYF. The DNA of the CDR3 is TGTGCCAGCAGCTTAAAAACAGACTACGAGCAGTACTTC.

To note about this clone: One junction end does not reproduce the germline sequence, and a read error may be involved. The genes are TRBV7-9 and TRBJ2-7; weak D call: TRBD1 (6 bases). The CDR3 extends over 14 amino acids. The germline V gene has CDR1 SEHNR and CDR2 FQNEAQ (reference sequence). CDR3 protein: CSSSFLGALGEQYF. CDR3 coding DNA: TGTTCCAGCAGCTTTCTGGGGGCACTCGGCGAGCAGTACTTC. The full variable domain, in which reference TRBV7-9 and TRBJ2-7 provide the parts outside the CDR3, is DTGVSQNPRHKITKRGQNVTFRCDPISEHNRLYWYRQTLGQGPEFLTYFQNEAQLEKSRLLSDRFSAERPKGSFSTLEIQRTEQGDSAMYLCSSSFLGALGEQYFGPGTRLTVT.

The J gene is TRBJ1-1, the V gene TRBV14; TRBD1 might be the D (5 bases). Trimming left V 0 bases short and J 10 bases short, with 15 bases between. The CDR3 covers 14 residues. CDR1 and CDR2 (germline): SGHDN, FVKESK. CDR3 nucleotides: TGTGCCAGCAGCCAAGATCTTGTGGGGGGAGCAGCTTTCTTT. Its protein product is CASSQDLVGGAAFF.

The J gene is TRBJ1-6, the V gene TRBV9; 8 bases are shared with TRBD1. This CDR3 region has 16 residues. The junction had 6 bases not matched to a gene; V was cut back by 0 bases and J by 7 bases. Germline CDR1 is SGDLS and CDR2 is YYNGEE. For the CDR3, the DNA is TGTGCCAGCAGCGTAGACCCCGACAGGGGAAATTCACCCCTCCACTTT. Protein: CASSVDPDRGNSPLHF.

This chain links TRBV13 with TRBJ1-5; 7 bases fit TRBD1. The J segment lost 2 bases and the V segment lost 0 bases, leaving 10 bases of the junction unmatched. This CDR3 has 18 amino acids. Germline assignment: CDR1 PRHDT and CDR2 FYEKMQ (reference sequence). Here the CDR3 reads CASSLGRGTGAGNQPQHF. CDR3 bases: TGTGCCAGCAGCTTAGGTAGGGGAACAGGGGCCGGCAATCAGCCCCAGCATTTT. The whole variable domain, remainder taken from reference TRBV13 and TRBJ1-5, is AAGVIQSPRHLIKEKRETATLKCYPIPRHDTVYWYQQGPGQDPQFLISFYEKMQSDKGSIPDRFSAQQFSDYHSELNMSSLELGDSALYFCASSLGRGTGAGNQPQHFGDGTRLSIL.

This chain joins TRBV10-3 and TRBJ1-1; 7 nucleotides agree with TRBD1. Looked up from germline, CDR1 is ENHRY and CDR2 is SYGVKD. The V gene end was trimmed by 5 bases and the J gene end by 0 bases; junction bases not matched to a gene: 6. This CDR3 region has 15 residues. In DNA, the CDR3 is TGTGCCATCAGTTCAGGGGGAAACATGAACACTGAAGCTTTCTTT. Translated: CAISSGGNMNTEAFF.

The rearrangement joins TRBV28 to TRBJ1-2; 8 bases are shared with TRBD1. Germline-derived CDR1 and CDR2 are MDHEN and SYDVKM. CDR3 size: 13 residues. V gave up 10 bases and J gave up 5 bases; unmatched junction bases: 9. In nucleotides, the CDR3 is TGTGCCACCCGACAGGGGAGTGAGTATGGCTACACCTTC. This gives the protein CATRQGSEYGYTF.

CDR3 sequence: CASRFGGTGGVYEQYF. DNA of the CDR3: TGTGCCAGCAGGTTTGGAGGGACAGGGGGCGTCTACGAGCAGTACTTC. The chain carries TRBV27 and TRBJ2-7; 12 nucleotides align to TRBD1. CDR3 length: 16 residues. With 6 bases clipped from V and 3 bases from J, the junction kept 9 bases outside the gene matches. The germline CDR1 and CDR2 sequences are MNHEY and SMNVEV (reference sequence).